This is a list of T cell receptor beta chains from one sample in a study of shared clonotypes between healthy human individuals. Sequencing used immunoSEQ multiplex PCR; TCRdb keeps in-frame clones, though not all of them. Among approximately 320,000 clones, around 67% were seen once, and the ten largest hold around 10%. What was sequenced was memory CD4+ T cells sorted from blood. The receptor set was obtained from a man aged 30-40 years in good health. Each CDR3 is given with its conserved first and last residue. The D gene is left open where the match is weak. Size is omitted from some rows. Given values are once, few, many or a class for expanded clones.

d_gene	j_gene	abundance	v_gene	len	CDR3aa	CDR3nt
NA	TRBJ1-3	NA	TRBV30	15	CAWSVGRRGGNTIYF	TGTGCCTGGAGTGTGGGACGACGAGGGGGAAACACCATATATTTT
TRBD1	TRBJ1-3	NA	TRBV5-5	15	CASSRQGATGNTIYF	TGTGCCAGCAGTCGACAGGGTGCAACTGGAAACACCATATATTTT
NA	TRBJ2-6	NA	TRBV4-3	16	CASSQDSGAGANVLTF	TGCGCCAGCAGCCAAGATTCCGGGGCTGGGGCCAACGTCCTGACTTTC
TRBD2	TRBJ2-3	few	TRBV28	17	CASSLRVAGVGTDTQYF	TGTGCCAGCAGTTTAAGGGTAGCGGGAGTAGGCACAGATACGCAGTATTTT
NA	TRBJ2-7	few	TRBV6-5	12	CASTGAGYEQYF	TGTGCCAGCACAGGGGCGGGCTACGAGCAGTACTTC
TRBD2	TRBJ2-3	NA	TRBV2	16	CASGPGLVPSTDTQYF	TGTGCCAGCGGACCGGGACTAGTTCCCAGCACAGATACGCAGTATTTT
NA	TRBJ2-5	NA	TRBV9	12	CASSIQFGTQYF	TGTGCCAGCAGCATCCAGTTTGGGACCCAGTACTTC
NA	TRBJ1-1	once	TRBV6-1	14	CASRMRGADTEAFF	TGTGCCAGCAGAATGAGAGGGGCTGACACTGAAGCTTTCTTT
TRBD2	TRBJ2-3	NA	TRBV6-1	15	CASRPGTSGWDTQYF	TGTGCCAGCAGGCCCGGGACTAGCGGGTGGGATACGCAGTATTTT
NA	TRBJ1-1	NA	TRBV5-1	15	CASSIGGAIGAEAFF	TGCGCCAGCAGCATAGGTGGGGCGATTGGAGCTGAAGCTTTCTTT
NA	TRBJ2-1	NA	TRBV29-1	12	CSVINQGVEQFF	TGCAGCGTAATTAATCAGGGAGTTGAGCAGTTCTTC
TRBD1	TRBJ1-5	NA	TRBV7-6	14	CASSLYRGGQPQHF	TGTGCCAGCAGCCTATACAGGGGTGGACAGCCCCAGCATTTT
TRBD1	TRBJ2-3	NA	TRBV5-5	14	CASSWGQYTDTQYF	TGTGCCAGCAGCTGGGGACAGTACACAGATACGCAGTATTTT
NA	TRBJ2-1	NA	TRBV29-1	17	CSVRTPRQRRNYNEQFF	TGCAGCGTCCGGACACCCCGACAGAGGCGCAACTACAATGAGCAGTTCTTC
NA	TRBJ1-2	NA	TRBV27	13	CASSLRGGFGYTF	TGTGCCAGCAGTTTGAGGGGAGGGTTTGGCTACACCTTC
NA	TRBJ2-1	NA	TRBV5-4	14	CASSYPGTFGEQFF	TGTGCCAGCAGCTACCCCGGGACTTTTGGTGAGCAGTTCTTC
NA	TRBJ2-1	NA	TRBV2	13	CASSEEGPVEQFF	TGTGCCAGCAGTGAGGAGGGCCCGGTTGAGCAGTTCTTC
NA	TRBJ2-6	few	TRBV28	16	CASSLPGSAGANVLTF	TGTGCCAGCAGTTTACCAGGGAGCGCTGGGGCCAACGTCCTGACTTTC
TRBD1	TRBJ2-7	NA	TRBV29-1	12	CSVVGQAYEQYF	TGCAGCGTTGTAGGACAGGCCTACGAGCAGTACTTC
TRBD1	TRBJ1-2	NA	TRBV5-1	14	CASSPGDRDYGYTF	TGCGCCAGCAGCCCTGGCGACAGGGACTATGGCTACACCTTC
NA	TRBJ2-4	many	TRBV19	15	CASRSFSGPKNIQYF	TGTGCCAGTAGATCATTTAGCGGTCCCAAAAACATTCAGTACTTC
TRBD2	TRBJ2-1	NA	TRBV6-5	14	CASRLAVTYNEQFF	TGTGCCAGCAGACTAGCGGTTACCTACAATGAGCAGTTCTTC
NA	TRBJ1-1	NA	TRBV7-9	17	CASSLGVGPGTGTEAFF	TGTGCCAGCAGCTTAGGGGTCGGCCCCGGCACGGGGACTGAAGCTTTCTTT
NA	TRBJ1-3	NA	TRBV7-2	15	CASSLSRLSGNTIYF	TGTGCCAGCAGCTTAAGCCGCCTCTCTGGAAACACCATATATTTT
TRBD1	TRBJ2-5	NA	TRBV5-1	16	CASSLAGTGGQETQYF	TGCGCCAGCAGCTTGGCCGGGACAGGGGGCCAAGAGACCCAGTACTTC
NA	TRBJ2-7	NA	TRBV2	13	CASSPGTAYEQYF	TGTGCCAGCAGTCCCGGGACGGCCTACGAGCAGTACTTC
TRBD1	TRBJ2-2	NA	TRBV5-4	16	CASSSSDRAGPGELFF	TGTGCCAGCAGCTCCTCAGACAGGGCCGGGCCCGGGGAGCTGTTTTTT
NA	TRBJ1-1	once	TRBV5-5	14	CASSLELWNTEAFF	TGTGCCAGCAGCTTGGAGTTATGGAACACTGAAGCTTTCTTT
TRBD1	TRBJ1-1	once	TRBV9	14	CASSPWTGDTEAFF	TGTGCCAGCAGCCCCTGGACAGGGGACACTGAAGCTTTCTTT
TRBD2	TRBJ2-1	NA	TRBV7-8	18	CASRPRLAGDPSYNEQFF	TGTGCCAGCAGACCACGACTAGCGGGAGATCCATCATACAATGAGCAGTTCTTC
NA	TRBJ1-2	NA	TRBV7-9	14	CASSLGPAVYGYTF	TGTGCCAGCAGCCTCGGACCCGCTGTATATGGCTACACCTTC
NA	TRBJ2-2	NA	TRBV5-1	15	CASSLAGGDTGELFF	TGCGCCAGCAGCTTGGCCGGGGGCGACACCGGGGAGCTGTTTTTT
TRBD1	TRBJ1-1	NA	TRBV25-1	16	CASSELAGGLNTEAFF	TGTGCCAGCAGTGAATTGGCAGGGGGATTGAACACTGAAGCTTTCTTT
TRBD2	TRBJ2-3	NA	TRBV6-1	18	CASSGKLAGPSSTDTQYF	TGTGCCAGCAGTGGAAAACTAGCGGGGCCCTCTAGCACAGATACGCAGTATTTT
NA	TRBJ2-7	NA	TRBV5-6	16	CASSRQDGTIVYEQYF	TGTGCCAGCAGCCGCCAGGACGGAACTATTGTCTACGAGCAGTACTTC
TRBD1	TRBJ2-3	NA	TRBV5-5	16	CASSRSTGGRTDTQYF	TGTGCCAGCAGCCGTTCTACAGGGGGAAGGACAGATACGCAGTATTTT
TRBD1	TRBJ1-5	NA	TRBV29-1	14	CSVGTGGGGQPQHF	TGCAGCGTTGGGACAGGGGGTGGTGGTCAGCCCCAGCATTTT
TRBD2	TRBJ2-1	once	TRBV6-1	15	CASSDSGIAYNEQFF	TGTGCCAGCAGTGATAGCGGGATTGCCTACAATGAGCAGTTCTTC
TRBD2	TRBJ2-2	many	TRBV9	16	CASSVAGGGRTGELFF	TGTGCCAGCAGCGTAGCTGGGGGAGGGCGTACCGGGGAGCTGTTTTTT
NA	TRBJ2-1	once	TRBV5-1	13	CASSLPAVHEQFF	TGCGCCAGCAGTTTGCCTGCGGTCCATGAGCAGTTCTTC
TRBD2	TRBJ2-3	NA	TRBV6-1	14	CASMPVQGGGTQYF	TGTGCCAGCATGCCCGTTCAAGGCGGGGGTACGCAGTATTTT
NA	TRBJ1-1	NA	TRBV30	13	CAWSGSMNTEAFF	TGTGCCTGGAGTGGGAGTATGAACACTGAAGCTTTCTTT
NA	TRBJ2-6	NA	TRBV5-6	17	CASSMVLRDPGANVLTF	TGTGCCAGCAGCATGGTTCTGCGGGACCCTGGGGCCAACGTCCTGACTTTC
TRBD2	TRBJ2-1	NA	TRBV14	16	CASSPLTSGSRNEQFF	TGTGCCAGCAGCCCTTTGACTAGCGGGAGTCGGAATGAGCAGTTCTTC
NA	TRBJ2-5	once	TRBV5-1	11	CASMSGGTQYF	TGCGCCAGCATGAGTGGCGGGACCCAGTACTTC
TRBD2	TRBJ2-7	NA	TRBV9	17	CASRGRERDPFLYEQYF	TGTGCCAGCAGGGGGAGGGAAAGGGACCCCTTCCTCTACGAGCAGTACTTC
NA	TRBJ1-2	NA	TRBV9	14	CASRETARPYGYTF	TGTGCCAGCAGAGAGACCGCTAGACCTTATGGCTACACCTTC
NA	TRBJ2-7	NA	TRBV10-3	13	CAISKPTDYEQYF	TGTGCCATCAGCAAACCCACAGATTACGAGCAGTACTTC
TRBD1	TRBJ2-7	few	TRBV10-1	13	CASSPTGGYEQYF	TGCGCCAGCAGTCCCACAGGGGGCTACGAGCAGTACTTC
NA	TRBJ2-5	NA	TRBV20-1	11	CSASVWETQYF	TGCAGTGCGAGTGTTTGGGAGACCCAGTACTTC
NA	TRBJ2-7	NA	TRBV5-1	14	CASSLDYFPYEQYF	TGCGCCAGCAGTCTCGACTATTTTCCCTACGAGCAGTACTTC
TRBD1	TRBJ2-3	NA	TRBV7-2	13	CASKGQGPDTQYF	TGTGCCAGTAAGGGACAGGGCCCAGATACGCAGTATTTT
NA	TRBJ1-5	NA	TRBV28	12	CASFALRGPQHF	TGTGCCAGTTTCGCCCTCCGTGGGCCCCAGCATTTT
TRBD1	TRBJ2-2	NA	TRBV11-1	15	CASRRGGAGTGELFF	TGTGCCAGCAGGCGAGGGGGCGCCGGCACCGGGGAGCTGTTTTTT
NA	TRBJ2-7	NA	TRBV6-8	12	CASFDQVREQYF	TGTGCCAGCTTTGACCAGGTCCGTGAGCAGTACTTC
TRBD2	TRBJ2-1	NA	TRBV11-3	16	CASSLGGRAQYNEQFF	TGTGCCAGCAGCTTGGGCGGGAGGGCCCAGTACAATGAGCAGTTCTTC
NA	TRBJ1-1	NA	TRBV5-1	13	CASRMQPDTEAFF	TGCGCCAGCCGCATGCAACCAGACACTGAAGCTTTCTTT
NA	TRBJ2-7	NA	TRBV11-2	14	CASSSPAFVYEQYF	TGTGCCAGCAGCTCACCGGCGTTCGTCTACGAGCAGTACTTC
NA	TRBJ1-1	few	TRBV11-1	14	CASSLRGENTEAFF	TGTGCCAGCAGCTTGCGAGGGGAGAACACTGAAGCTTTCTTT